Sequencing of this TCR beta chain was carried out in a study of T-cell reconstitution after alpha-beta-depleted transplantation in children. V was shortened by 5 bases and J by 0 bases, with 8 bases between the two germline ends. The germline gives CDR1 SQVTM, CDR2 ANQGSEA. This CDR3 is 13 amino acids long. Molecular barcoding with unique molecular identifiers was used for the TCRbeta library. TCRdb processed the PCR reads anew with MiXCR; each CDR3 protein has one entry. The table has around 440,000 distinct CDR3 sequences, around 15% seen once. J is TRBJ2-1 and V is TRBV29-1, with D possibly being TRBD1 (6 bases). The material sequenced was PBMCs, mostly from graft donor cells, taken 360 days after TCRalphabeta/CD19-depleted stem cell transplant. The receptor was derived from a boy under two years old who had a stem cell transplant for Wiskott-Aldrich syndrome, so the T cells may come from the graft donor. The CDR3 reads CSVRQDSYNEQFF. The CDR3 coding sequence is TGCAGCGTTAGACAGGACTCCTACAATGAGCAGTTCTTC.